This passage covers 2 T cell receptor beta chains from one sample sequenced in a study of cytomegalovirus exposure and HLA in healthy donors. The PCR had 60 Vbeta and 13 Jbeta primers. Sequencing used immunoSEQ multiplex PCR; TCRdb keeps in-frame clones, though not all of them. The sample gives about 110,000 clones, approximately 82% of which show up once; 13% is in the top ten. Sequencing was done on a sample of PBMCs. The source of these receptors is a man aged 30 to 39 in good health and CMV-seropositive.

The chain uses TRBV6-5 and TRBJ1-6, with a possible D match to TRBD1 (6 bases). In germline, CDR1 is MNHEY, CDR2 SVGAGI. The CDR3 extends over 15 amino acids. V lost 6 bases to trimming and J lost 5 bases, with 14 bases between them. The CDR3 spells CASSPGTPDNSPLHF. The CDR3 DNA sequence: TGTGCCAGCAGCCCCGGGACACCGGATAATTCACCCCTCCACTTT.

This clone was picked up a small number of times. V and J are TRBV5-8 and TRBJ1-4; 7 bases align to TRBD1. Germline V gene sequence: CDR1 SGHTS, CDR2 YDEGEE. The V and J ends lost 4 bases and 8 bases, in that order; junction bases with no gene match: 11. The CDR3 sequence is 15 residues long. The DNA for the CDR3 is TGTGCCAGCAGCGGCCTACAGGGGTTACAGGAAAAACTGTTTTTT. Translated, it gives CASSGLQGLQEKLFF.